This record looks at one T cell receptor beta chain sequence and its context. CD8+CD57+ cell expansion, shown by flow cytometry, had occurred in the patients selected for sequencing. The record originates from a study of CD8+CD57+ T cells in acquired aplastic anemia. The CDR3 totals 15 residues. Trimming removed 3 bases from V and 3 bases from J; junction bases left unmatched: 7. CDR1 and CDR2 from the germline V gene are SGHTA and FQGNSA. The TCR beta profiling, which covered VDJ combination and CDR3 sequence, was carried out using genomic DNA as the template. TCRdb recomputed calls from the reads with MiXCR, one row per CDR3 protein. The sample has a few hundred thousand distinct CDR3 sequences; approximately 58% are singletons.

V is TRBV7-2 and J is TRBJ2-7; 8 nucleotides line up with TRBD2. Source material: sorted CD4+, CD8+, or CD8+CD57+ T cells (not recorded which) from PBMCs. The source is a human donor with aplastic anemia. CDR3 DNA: TGTGCCAGCAGCTTGGTGACGGCGGGAGGCTACGAGCAGTACTTC. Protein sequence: CASSLVTAGGYEQYF.